This TCR beta chain was captured in a study of blood T cell repertoires in COVID-19. Study-level background: The samples span acute and convalescent COVID-19 from the United States, Italy and Spain. PBMCs, B-cell-depleted T cells, or T cells were the source of the cDNA or gDNA that made up the material.

There are 13 residues in the CDR3. Trimming took 4 bases from V and 1 from J, leaving 7 bases between them. Germline V gives CDR1 SGDLS, CDR2 YYNGEE. In the original processing: How many nucleated cells were present was estimated from reference gene primer amplification. TCRdb's table, derived via immunoSEQ multiplex PCR, lists solely in-frame clones and lacks some. V, J and clone size are taken as reported in that table, and D and trimming were inferred from the DNA itself. The sample shows over 130,000 clones, roughly 80% of them seen only once. Sequencing was performed on peripheral blood. The clonotype comes from a man in his 70s with acute or convalescent COVID-19. This chain joins TRBV9 and TRBJ2-3; no clear D. Here the CDR3 reads CASSPSGTDTQYF. CDR3 coding DNA: TGTGCCAGCAGCCCCTCAGGCACAGATACGCAGTATTTT.